This T cell receptor beta chain originates from a study of T cells in women clearing cervical HPV infection. Turning to the study itself: HLA type could not be excluded as a confounder. Study conclusions and caveats: Repertoire richness, not evenness, was significantly elevated in CIN3+ cases versus controls.

The data were produced by immunoSEQ multiplex PCR, yet TCRdb's version contains in-frame clones alone and is incomplete. The table lists tens of thousands of clones. This CDR3 region has 16 residues. The germline V gene encodes CDR1 SGHNT and CDR2 YYREEE (reference sequence). V was pared by 4 bases and J by 6 bases, with 9 bases of the junction left unmatched. A word on this clone: Its cognate antigen is unknown. The read stops 3 residues short of the end of the CDR3; the missing end is completed from the germline J gene.

This chain joins TRBV5-4 and TRBJ1-6, with 8 bases fitting TRBD1. The sample taken for sequencing was blood buffy coat. This TCR was recovered from a woman aged 18 to 75 with a cervical HPV16 infection that either progressed to CIN3+ or cleared (not recorded which). CDR3 amino acids: CASSIGQGLRNSPLHF. The DNA read from the CDR3 is TGTGCCAGCAGCATCGGACAGGGATTACGTAATTCACCC.